A single sample is the source of the 3 T cell receptor beta chains below, sequenced in a study of regulatory T cells in long-lasting Graves disease (TCRdb year 2021). The time point label on this specimen signifies: newly diagnosed GD, antithyroid drugs for less than 3 months. RNA was extracted from PBMCs in TRIzol for both TCR sequencing and RNA sequencing. The library was generated by multiplex PCR. Sequenced using an Illumina HiSeq 4000. CDR3 regions were amplified by Arm-PCR with iRepertoire HTBI primers to construct TCR beta libraries. TCRdb took the public reads, trimmed them with fastp at Q25, ran MiXCR for clone calling and kept in-frame beta chains. CDR3 protein sequences are deduplicated, and each keeps its most common genes and DNA. For this sample there are 250,000 to 300,000 distinct CDR3 sequences; around 18% appear just once. The ten largest clones represent 12% to 15% of the sample.

The sample was also linked to a second study, of T cells in Graves' hyperthyroidism and ophthalmopathy.

The material sequenced was peripheral blood mononuclear cells (PBMCs), taken at new diagnosis, from a patient treated with antithyroid drugs. The receptors were sampled from a woman in her 30s with Graves disease. Donor details come from another sample of the same person, matched by shared clones.

This clonotype was observed at least ten times. This rearrangement joins TRBV12-3 or TRBV12-4 to TRBJ2-1; D is uncertain. The CDR3 totals 13 residues. The ends were cut back, 3 bases at V and 2 bases at J, with 5 bases in the middle. The CDR3 nucleotides read TGTGCCAGCAGTTTTGGGGCCTACAATGAGCAGTTCTTC. This encodes CASSFGAYNEQFF.

This clonotype was detected many times. The chain employs TRBV9 and TRBJ2-7, with D perhaps TRBD1 (6 bases). Germline CDR1 is SGDLS and CDR2 is YYNGEE. V dropped 0 bases and J dropped 5 bases, with 15 bases sitting between them. The CDR3 runs to 15 residues. CDR3 amino acids: CASSVGYRAYDEQYF. CDR3 nucleotide sequence: TGTGCCAGCAGCGTAGGGTACAGGGCTTACGACGAGCAGTACTTC.

This clonotype was counted ten times or more. V and J are TRBV9 and TRBJ1-1; D possibly corresponds to TRBD1 (5 bases). CDR1 and CDR2 (germline): SGDLS, YYNGEE. The CDR3 has 15 residues. Trimming cost V 2 bases and J 4 bases, with 15 bases left between them. The CDR3 region is CASSVGREGSTEAFF. The CDR3 region has the DNA TGTGCCAGCAGCGTGGGGAGGGAGGGGAGCACTGAAGCTTTCTTT.